The sequence of this T cell receptor beta chain was determined in a study of blood T cell repertoires in COVID-19. The data were produced by immunoSEQ multiplex PCR, yet TCRdb's version contains in-frame clones alone and is incomplete. The sample contains some 200,000 clones, over 80% of which appear only once. This clone was recorded once. The sample comprised PBMCs or T cells enriched from blood (not recorded which). The sequence came from a man between 18 and 29 years old with acute COVID-19.

The CDR3 DNA reads TGTGCCAGCAGTTTATTATCGCTGGGCAGCACTGAAGCTTTCTTT. It is translated as CASSLLSLGSTEAFF. The chain carries TRBV27 and TRBJ1-1; D remains unclear. Trimming cost V 1 base and J 4 bases, with 13 bases left between them. Germline-derived CDR1 and CDR2 are MNHEY and SMNVEV (reference sequence). This CDR3 region has 15 residues.